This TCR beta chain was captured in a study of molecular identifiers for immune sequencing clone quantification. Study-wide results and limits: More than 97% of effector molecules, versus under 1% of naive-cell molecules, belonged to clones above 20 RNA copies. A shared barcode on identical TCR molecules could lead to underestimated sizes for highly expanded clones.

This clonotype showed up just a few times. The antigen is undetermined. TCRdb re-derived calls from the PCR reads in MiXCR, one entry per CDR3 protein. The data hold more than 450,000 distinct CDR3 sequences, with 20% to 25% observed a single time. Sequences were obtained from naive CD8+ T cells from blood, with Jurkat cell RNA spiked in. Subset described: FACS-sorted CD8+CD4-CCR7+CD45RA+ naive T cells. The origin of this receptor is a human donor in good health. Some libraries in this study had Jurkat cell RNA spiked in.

The CDR3 coding sequence is TGTGCCAGCAGTTTAGTAGCGGGGATTGGAGAGACCCAGTACTTC. Translation: CASSLVAGIGETQYF. The chain links TRBV12-3 or TRBV12-4 to TRBJ2-5, with TRBD2 matching 8 bases. There are 15 residues in the CDR3. V dropped 1 base and J dropped 4; count of bases not matched to a gene: 5.